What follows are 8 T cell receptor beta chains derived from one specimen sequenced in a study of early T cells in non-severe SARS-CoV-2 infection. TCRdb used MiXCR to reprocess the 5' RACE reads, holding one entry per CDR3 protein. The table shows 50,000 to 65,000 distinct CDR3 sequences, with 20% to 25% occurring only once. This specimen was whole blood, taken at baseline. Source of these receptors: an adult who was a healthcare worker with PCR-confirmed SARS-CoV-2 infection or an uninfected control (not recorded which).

Here the CDR3 reads CASSLLLAEGTDTQYF. CDR3 coding DNA: TGTGCCAGCAGCTTACTCTTAGCGGAGGGGACAGATACGCAGTATTTT. The V call is TRBV7-6, the J call TRBJ2-3, with D maybe TRBD2 (6 bases). CDR3 size: 16 residues. The V gene's germline CDR1 is SGHVS and CDR2 FNYEAQ. V was shortened by 2 bases and J by 3 bases, with 15 bases between the two germline ends.

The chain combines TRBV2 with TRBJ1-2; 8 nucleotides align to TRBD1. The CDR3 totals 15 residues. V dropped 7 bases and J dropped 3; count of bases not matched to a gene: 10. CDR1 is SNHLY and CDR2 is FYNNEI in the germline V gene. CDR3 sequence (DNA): TGTGCCAGCATAAGGTCGGACAGGGAGGACTATGGCTACACCTTC. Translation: CASIRSDREDYGYTF.

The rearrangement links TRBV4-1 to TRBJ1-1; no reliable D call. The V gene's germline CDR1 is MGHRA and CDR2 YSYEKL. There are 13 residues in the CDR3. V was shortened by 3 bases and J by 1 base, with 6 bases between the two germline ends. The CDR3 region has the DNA TGCGCCAGCAGCCATCTAGCGAACACTGAAGCTTTCTTT. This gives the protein CASSHLANTEAFF.

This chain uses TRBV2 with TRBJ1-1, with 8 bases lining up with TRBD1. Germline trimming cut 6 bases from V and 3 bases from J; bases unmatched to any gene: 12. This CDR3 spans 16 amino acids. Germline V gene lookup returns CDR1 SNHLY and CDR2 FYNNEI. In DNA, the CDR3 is TGTGCCAGCAGGCCCGACAGGGGAGTTTTGGACACTGAAGCTTTCTTT. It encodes CASRPDRGVLDTEAFF.

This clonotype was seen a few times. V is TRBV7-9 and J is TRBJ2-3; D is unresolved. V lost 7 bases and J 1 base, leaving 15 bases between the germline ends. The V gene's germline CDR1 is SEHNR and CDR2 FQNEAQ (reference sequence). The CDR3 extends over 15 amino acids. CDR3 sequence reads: CASIGRRIGTDTQYF. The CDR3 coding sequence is TGTGCCAGCATCGGGCGTAGGATCGGCACAGATACGCAGTATTTT.

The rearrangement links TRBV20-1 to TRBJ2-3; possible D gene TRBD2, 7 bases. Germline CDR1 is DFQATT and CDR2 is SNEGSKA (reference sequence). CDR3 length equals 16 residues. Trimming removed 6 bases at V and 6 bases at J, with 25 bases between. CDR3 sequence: CSASISAGARGDTQYF. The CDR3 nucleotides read TGCAGTGCCAGTATTTCTGCGGGGGCCCGAGGGGATACGCAGTATTTT.

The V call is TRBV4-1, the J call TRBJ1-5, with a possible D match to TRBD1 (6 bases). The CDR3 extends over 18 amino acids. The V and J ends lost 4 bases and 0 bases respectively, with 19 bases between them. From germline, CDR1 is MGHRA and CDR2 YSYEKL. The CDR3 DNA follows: TGCGCCAGCAGCCCACCCGGACAGTCGTTTTATAGCAATCAGCCCCAGCATTTT. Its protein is CASSPPGQSFYSNQPQHF.

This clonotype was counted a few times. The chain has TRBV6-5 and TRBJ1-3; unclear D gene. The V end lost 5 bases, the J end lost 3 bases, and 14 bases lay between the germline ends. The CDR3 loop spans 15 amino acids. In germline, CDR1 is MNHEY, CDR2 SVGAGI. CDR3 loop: CASSTTPLVGNTIYF. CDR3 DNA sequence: TGTGCCAGCAGTACAACTCCTCTGGTTGGAAACACCATATATTTT.